The clone carrying this TCR beta chain was detected ten times or more. As yet, its antigen is unknown. One end of the junction is discordant with germline, which a read error may explain. These data are taken from a study of read filtering for tumor transcriptome and immune sequencing. In the study overall: Per sample, TCR-region reads ranged about 4.05 to 10.27 million by IR-seq, roughly 85 to 1273 by RNA-seq.

Study-wide findings and caveats: IR-seq and RNA-seq agreed better without single-read clonotypes.

From around 440 ng of RNA, a library with molecular barcoded alpha/delta and beta/gamma adaptors was made. One entry per CDR3 protein, called by TCRdb with MiXCR from the reads. This sample has 30,000 to 45,000 distinct CDR3 sequences, with roughly an eighth found just once. In germline, CDR1 is SGHRS, CDR2 YFSETQ. CDR3 size: 13 residues. The chain combines TRBV5-1 with TRBJ1-2; perhaps TRBD1 as D (5 bases). The TCR comes from a donor at least 40 years old with multiple myeloma. Sequenced input: a population of CD138-negative cells sorted from bone marrow. The CDR3 DNA reads as TGTGCCAGCAGCCCCGGCGGGGGCTATGGCTACACCTTC. Translated, it gives CASSPGGGYGYTF.